Below, 26 T cell receptor beta chains from the same sample are listed, as sequenced in a study of cytomegalovirus exposure and HLA in healthy donors. The PCR employed 60 Vbeta primers together with 13 Jbeta primers. The table came from immunoSEQ multiplex PCR; TCRdb's copy has only in-frame clones and leaves some out. The sample has approximately 70,000 clones. The sequencing sample was made of PBMCs. These receptors originate from a female donor in good health and CMV-seropositive.

This rearrangement joins TRBV27 to TRBJ1-1; D is uncertain. The CDR3 covers 13 residues. CDR1 is MNHEY, CDR2 SMNVEV, per germline (reference sequence). Trimming removed 6 bases from V and 2 bases from J, with 10 bases in between. DNA of the CDR3: TGTGCCAGCAGAACAGAGATAAACACTGAAGCTTTCTTT. Translating it yields CASRTEINTEAFF.

The chain links TRBV7-2 to TRBJ1-5; D is undetermined. The length of the CDR3 is 14 residues. The V gene lost 0 bases and the J gene lost 3 bases, with 6 bases spanning the gap. The V gene's germline CDR1 is SGHTA and CDR2 FQGNSA. In nucleotides, the CDR3 is TGTGCCAGCAGCTTAGCCGGAGTCAATCAGCCCCAGCATTTT. Its translation is CASSLAGVNQPQHF.

The rearrangement uses TRBV19 and TRBJ1-1; 10 bases line up with TRBD1. Trimming took 5 bases from V and 4 from J; bases not matched to a gene: 10. Per germline, CDR1 LNHDA and CDR2 SQIVND (reference sequence). The length of the CDR3 is 16 residues. The CDR3 region has the DNA TGTGCCAGTAGTCCCCGACAGGGGGCGCGGGTCACTGAAGCTTTCTTT. It specifies CASSPRQGARVTEAFF.

The gene calls are TRBV18 and TRBJ2-3, with a weak D call TRBD2 (7 bases). Trimming removed 0 bases from V and 0 bases from J, with 13 bases in between. This CDR3 has 17 amino acids. Germline-derived CDR1 and CDR2 are KGHSH and LQKENI. The CDR3 is CASSPPGGGGSTDTQYF. In nucleotides, the CDR3 is TGTGCCAGCTCACCACCCGGGGGCGGGGGAAGCACAGATACGCAGTATTTT.

The rearrangement links TRBV7-2 to TRBJ1-1; D is uncertain. The CDR3 extends over 14 amino acids. Trimming stripped 5 bases from V and 0 bases from J, with 10 bases between. Per germline, CDR1 SGHTA and CDR2 FQGNSA. The CDR3, as DNA: TGTGCCAGCAGCCAACGGTCACTGAACACTGAAGCTTTCTTT. It codes for CASSQRSLNTEAFF. Variable domain in full (rest from reference TRBV7-2 and TRBJ1-1): GAGVSQSPSNKVTEKGKDVELRCDPISGHTALYWYRQSLGQGLEFLIYFQGNSAPDKSGLPSDRFSAERTGGSVSTLTIQRTQQEDSAVYLCASSQRSLNTEAFFGQGTRLTVV.

This chain connects TRBV5-1 to TRBJ2-1; D perhaps matches TRBD1 (5 bases). Germline assignment: CDR1 SGHRS and CDR2 YFSETQ. There are 13 residues in the CDR3. Trimming shortened V by 4 bases and J by 8 bases, and 13 bases separated the two germline ends. The CDR3 reads CASSGNWGDEQFF. The CDR3 DNA follows: TGCGCCAGCAGCGGAAACTGGGGCGATGAGCAGTTCTTC.

The CDR3 loop is CASSLTGGTTAGELFF. CDR3 coding DNA: TGTGCCAGCAGCTTAACAGGGGGAACTACGGCCGGGGAGCTGTTTTTT. The V gene is TRBV5-6, the J gene TRBJ2-2; 8 bases match TRBD1. Germline-derived CDR1 and CDR2 are SGHDT and YYEEEE. The CDR3 is made up of 16 amino acids. V shed 2 bases, J shed 6 bases, and the junction held 9 bases outside the gene matches. Full variable domain (outside the CDR3, taken from reference TRBV5-6 and TRBJ2-2): DAGVTQSPTHLIKTRGQQVTLRCSPKSGHDTVSWYQQALGQGPQFIFQYYEEEERQRGNFPDRFSGHQFPNYSSELNVNALLLGDSALYLCASSLTGGTTAGELFFGEGSRLTVL.

This chain uses TRBV13 with TRBJ1-1; 7 bases align to TRBD1. Germline loops: CDR1 PRHDT, CDR2 FYEKMQ (reference sequence). The CDR3 loop spans 14 amino acids. The V and J ends lost 5 bases and 4 bases, in that order; junction bases with no gene match: 7. CDR3 DNA sequence: TGTGCCAGCAGCCGCAGGGGGGCTTCCACTGAAGCTTTCTTT. Protein: CASSRRGASTEAFF. Looking up the rest from reference TRBV13 and TRBJ1-1 gives the full variable domain: AAGVIQSPRHLIKEKRETATLKCYPIPRHDTVYWYQQGPGQDPQFLISFYEKMQSDKGSIPDRFSAQQFSDYHSELNMSSLELGDSALYFCASSRRGASTEAFFGQGTRLTVV.

The J gene is TRBJ1-1, the V gene TRBV19, with D perhaps TRBD1 (5 bases). This CDR3 contains 15 residues. V was clipped by 2 bases and J by 0 bases, with 10 bases between them. Germline V gives CDR1 LNHDA, CDR2 SQIVND (reference sequence). The CDR3 nucleotides read TGTGCCAGTAGTATACCGGGACTGCTGAACACTGAAGCTTTCTTT. This translates into CASSIPGLLNTEAFF.

The J gene is TRBJ2-7, the V gene TRBV10-2; D is possibly TRBD2 (5 bases). The germline V and J ends were trimmed by 5 bases and 2 bases, with 10 bases remaining between them. The CDR3 covers 13 residues. Germline values: CDR1 WSHSY, CDR2 SAAADI. The DNA of the CDR3 is TGCGCCAGCAGTCGGACCGGGACCTACGAGCAGTACTTC. Translating it yields CASSRTGTYEQYF.

This chain connects TRBV28 to TRBJ1-1; perhaps TRBD1 as D (5 bases). This CDR3 contains 13 residues. Per the germline V gene, CDR1 is MDHEN and CDR2 is SYDVKM. Trimming shortened V by 3 bases and J by 3 bases, and 8 bases separated the two germline ends. The CDR3 sequence: CASSFPGYTEAFF. In nucleotides, the CDR3 is TGTGCCAGCAGTTTCCCAGGGTACACTGAAGCTTTCTTT.

The V call is TRBV28, the J call TRBJ1-1; TRBD1 agrees at 9 bases. J gave up 3 bases and V 5 bases, and 4 bases lay outside the gene matches. Germline CDR1 is MDHEN and CDR2 is SYDVKM. The CDR3 consists of 14 residues. DNA for the CDR3: TGTGCCAGCAGTCCCGGGACAGGGTACACTGAAGCTTTCTTT. Translation gives CASSPGTGYTEAFF.

The rearrangement uses TRBV29-1 and TRBJ2-7, with D tentatively TRBD1 (6 bases). The CDR3 is 13 residues long. Germline values: CDR1 SQVTM, CDR2 ANQGSEA. Trimming shortened V by 6 bases and J by 1 base, and 13 bases separated the two germline ends. CDR3: CSVEDSLSYEQYF. In DNA, the CDR3 is TGCAGCGTCGAGGACAGCCTATCCTACGAGCAGTACTTC.

The chain links TRBV5-1 to TRBJ2-3; 13 bases match TRBD2. The CDR3 extends over 16 amino acids. After removal of 6 bases from V and 3 bases from J, the junction contained 7 bases not matched to a gene. Germline V gene lookup returns CDR1 SGHRS and CDR2 YFSETQ. CDR3 sequence (DNA): TGCGCCAGCACCCCCCGGACTAGCGGGAGAACAGATACGCAGTATTTT. This sequence encodes CASTPRTSGRTDTQYF.

The rearrangement joins TRBV4-1 to TRBJ1-4; maybe TRBD1 (6 bases). The CDR3 contains 13 residues. The germline gives CDR1 MGHRA, CDR2 YSYEKL. Between the trimmed V and J ends, which lost 1 base and 12 bases, there was a span of 12 bases. CDR3 bases: TGCGCCAGCAGCCAAGGCCGGGACAACGAACTGTTTTTT. Its translation is CASSQGRDNELFF.

V gene TRBV28 combines with J gene TRBJ1-1; 7 bases map to TRBD1. CDR3 length: 14 residues. The V and J ends lost 3 bases and 6 bases, in that order; junction bases with no gene match: 7. The germline CDR1 and CDR2 sequences are MDHEN and SYDVKM. CDR3 nucleotides: TGTGCCAGCAGTTTTCAGAAGGGGGCTGCTGAAGCTTTCTTT. Its translation: CASSFQKGAAEAFF.

With regard to this clone: The same CDR3 also results from other DNA sequences found in this sample. The rearrangement links TRBV5-1 to TRBJ2-3; 11 nucleotides match TRBD1. V was pared by 4 bases and J by 2 bases, with 3 bases of the junction left unmatched. Germline V gives CDR1 SGHRS, CDR2 YFSETQ. The length of the CDR3 is 15 residues. CDR3 protein: CASSPDRGLTDTQYF. CDR3 nucleotide sequence: TGCGCCAGCAGCCCGGACAGGGGGCTCACAGATACGCAGTATTTT.

The DNA of the CDR3 is TGTGCCAGCAGCTTAGACCCGGGACTCTACAATGAGCAGTTCTTC. This sequence encodes CASSLDPGLYNEQFF. V is TRBV7-2 and J is TRBJ2-1; tentatively, D is TRBD2 (6 bases). V dropped 1 base and J dropped 3 bases, with 10 bases sitting between them. Germline lookup yields CDR1 SGHTA and CDR2 FQGNSA. The CDR3 covers 15 residues.

The chain employs TRBV5-6 and TRBJ1-2; 7 bases are a match to TRBD1. Germline V lookup: CDR1 SGHDT, CDR2 YYEEEE. This CDR3 is 13 amino acids long. Trimming removed 6 bases from V and 4 bases from J; junction bases left unmatched: 6. Here the CDR3 reads CASIVTGTYGYTF. CDR3 DNA sequence: TGTGCCAGCATCGTGACAGGGACCTATGGCTACACCTTC. Variable domain in full (rest from reference TRBV5-6 and TRBJ1-2): DAGVTQSPTHLIKTRGQQVTLRCSPKSGHDTVSWYQQALGQGPQFIFQYYEEEERQRGNFPDRFSGHQFPNYSSELNVNALLLGDSALYLCASIVTGTYGYTFGSGTRLTVV.

This chain uses TRBV5-4 with TRBJ2-7; a possible D gene is TRBD2 (5 bases). Germline V lookup: CDR1 SGHNT, CDR2 YYREEE (reference sequence). This CDR3 has 14 amino acids. V was pared by 4 bases and J by 0 bases, with 11 bases between. The CDR3, as DNA: TGTGCCAGCAGCGTCTCACGGGGCTCCTACGAGCAGTACTTC. This translates into CASSVSRGSYEQYF.

J is TRBJ1-5 and V is TRBV5-1, with 11 bases fitting TRBD1. V lost 4 bases and J lost 7; bases outside the gene matches: 4. This CDR3 is 14 amino acids long. Germline V lookup: CDR1 SGHRS, CDR2 YFSETQ. The CDR3: CASSQGTGGQPQHF. The CDR3 DNA follows: TGCGCCAGCAGCCAAGGGACAGGGGGGCAGCCCCAGCATTTT.

The chain uses TRBV5-8 and TRBJ2-7; 11 bases map to TRBD2. This CDR3 spans 16 amino acids. After removal of 5 bases from V and 2 bases from J, the junction contained 9 bases not matched to a gene. Per the germline V gene, CDR1 is SGHTS and CDR2 is YDEGEE. The CDR3 is CASRVLAGGRAYEQYF. The CDR3 bases are TGTGCCAGCAGGGTGCTAGCGGGAGGCCGGGCCTACGAGCAGTACTTC. Full variable domain (outside the CDR3, taken from reference TRBV5-8 and TRBJ2-7): EAGVTQSPTHLIKTRGQQATLRCSPISGHTSVYWYQQALGLGLQFLLWYDEGEERNRGNFPPRFSGRQFPNYSSELNVNALELEDSALYLCASRVLAGGRAYEQYFGPGTRLTVT.

The chain recombines TRBV18 with TRBJ1-1; the D gene is possibly TRBD1 (5 bases). Looked up from germline, CDR1 is KGHSH and CDR2 is LQKENI. V was cut by 2 bases and J by 0 bases, with 10 bases left in between. The CDR3 has 15 residues. The CDR3, as DNA: TGTGCCAGCTCACCAGGTGGGGCCCTGAACACTGAAGCTTTCTTT. It yields the protein CASSPGGALNTEAFF.

This sequence joins TRBV4-1 and TRBJ2-6, with D possibly being TRBD2 (5 bases). V was cut by 4 bases and J by 3 bases, with 16 bases left in between. This CDR3 has 17 amino acids. Looked up from germline, CDR1 is MGHRA and CDR2 is YSYEKL. The CDR3 protein is CASSLGRGSGGANVLTF. Written as DNA, the CDR3 is TGCGCCAGCAGCCTCGGACGAGGGTCGGGTGGGGCCAACGTCCTGACTTTC.

The J gene is TRBJ2-1, the V gene TRBV5-1; 8 bases are shared with TRBD2. V was pared by 3 bases and J by 5 bases, with 7 bases of the junction left unmatched. CDR1 and CDR2 (germline): SGHRS, YFSETQ. The CDR3 loop spans 15 amino acids. CDR3 protein: CASSSGLADDNEQFF. The CDR3 bases are TGCGCCAGCAGCTCAGGACTAGCTGACGACAATGAGCAGTTCTTC.

On this clone itself: In the same sample, other DNA sequences code for this CDR3. The gene calls are TRBV7-9 and TRBJ1-5; possible D gene TRBD1, 5 bases. In germline, CDR1 is SEHNR, CDR2 FQNEAQ (reference sequence). Trimming took 2 bases from V and 1 from J, leaving 9 bases between them. The CDR3 contains 15 residues. The CDR3: CASSLSGNSNQPQHF. The CDR3 DNA reads as TGTGCCAGCAGCTTATCAGGGAACAGCAATCAGCCCCAGCATTTT.